Listed below are T cell receptor beta chains from one sample, sequenced in a study of blood T cell repertoires in COVID-19. Profiling relied on immunoSEQ multiplex PCR, and the TCRdb table lists in-frame clones only, not all of them. The data hold 120,000 to 150,000 clones, with 88% observed a single time. Sequencing used peripheral blood. Every receptor here comes from a human donor in a cohort sampled during active COVID-19. Both conserved end residues are part of each CDR3. Each record gives: CDR3 length, clone size, J gene, V gene, D gene, CDR3 DNA, CDR3 protein. D genes are given only for firm matches. Size is omitted from some rows. Given values are once, few, many or a class for expanded clones.

length: 15
size: -
J: TRBJ2-3
V: TRBV4-3
D: TRBD1
DNA: TGCGCCAGCAGCCAAGTAGGACAGGGCACAGATACGCAGTATTTT
CDR3: CASSQVGQGTDTQYF

length: 14
size: -
J: TRBJ2-1
V: TRBV7-2
D: -
DNA: TGTGCCAGCAGCTTGGCAGGGCGGAACAATGAGCAGTTCTTC
CDR3: CASSLAGRNNEQFF

length: 15
size: -
J: TRBJ1-1
V: TRBV6-6
D: -
DNA: TGTGCCAGCTTTGTTGCGGGGCGGGAGAACACTGAAGCTTTCTTT
CDR3: CASFVAGRENTEAFF

length: 14
size: -
J: TRBJ2-3
V: TRBV6-2/TRBV6-3
D: TRBD2
DNA: TGTGCCAGCAGCCTGACTAGCGGGACGGCTACGCAGTATTTT
CDR3: CASSLTSGTATQYF

length: 14
size: -
J: TRBJ2-7
V: TRBV15
D: -
DNA: TGTGCCACCAGCAGAGATCTGGGGGGTAGCGAGCAGTACTTC
CDR3: CATSRDLGGSEQYF

length: 17
size: once
J: TRBJ2-1
V: TRBV7-2
D: TRBD2
DNA: TGTGCCAGCAGCTGGGCTAGCGGGAGTCTCGAGGCCAATGAGCAGTTCTTC
CDR3: CASSWASGSLEANEQFF

length: 14
size: -
J: TRBJ2-1
V: TRBV11-3
D: -
DNA: TGTGCCAGCAAACAGGGCAGCTCCTACAATGAGCAGTTCTTC
CDR3: CASKQGSSYNEQFF

length: 14
size: -
J: TRBJ1-1
V: TRBV5-1
D: -
DNA: TGCGCCAGCAGCTTTCAAACAGGGAATACTGAAGCTTTCTTT
CDR3: CASSFQTGNTEAFF

length: 17
size: -
J: TRBJ1-4
V: TRBV10-3
D: TRBD1
DNA: TGTGCCATCAGTGAGGGAAGTACCGGGACAGGGGAAGAAAAACTGTTTTTT
CDR3: CAISEGSTGTGEEKLFF

length: 14
size: -
J: TRBJ1-5
V: TRBV6-6
D: -
DNA: TGTGCCAGCAGGTTGACAGTCAGCAATCAGCCCCAGCATTTT
CDR3: CASRLTVSNQPQHF

length: 15
size: -
J: TRBJ2-3
V: TRBV18
D: TRBD2
DNA: TGTGCCAGCTCCAGACAGCGGGGGGACACAGATACGCAGTATTTT
CDR3: CASSRQRGDTDTQYF

length: 17
size: -
J: TRBJ2-7
V: TRBV5-1
D: TRBD2
DNA: TGCGCCAGCAGCTTGTTTACTAGCGGGACCCCCTCCTACGAGCAGTACTTC
CDR3: CASSLFTSGTPSYEQYF

length: 17
size: -
J: TRBJ2-1
V: TRBV6-4
D: TRBD2
DNA: TGTGCCAGCAGTGACTACCGGGCGGGAGGGCCCCTCGGTGAGCAGTTCTTC
CDR3: CASSDYRAGGPLGEQFF

length: 15
size: -
J: TRBJ2-1
V: TRBV7-2
D: TRBD2
DNA: TGTGCCAGCAGCTATGATAGCGGGGTGGGCAATGAGCAGTTCTTC
CDR3: CASSYDSGVGNEQFF

length: 12
size: -
J: TRBJ1-1
V: TRBV29-1
D: -
DNA: TGCAGCGTTGGACGACAGGTAACTGAAGCTTTCTTT
CDR3: CSVGRQVTEAFF

length: 13
size: -
J: TRBJ2-7
V: TRBV28
D: -
DNA: TGTGCCAGCAGCCCTCCCCTCTCCTACGAGCAGTACTTC
CDR3: CASSPPLSYEQYF

length: 13
size: -
J: TRBJ1-3
V: TRBV10-3
D: -
DNA: TGTGCCATCAGTGAGGGCCAGGGGAACACCATATATTTT
CDR3: CAISEGQGNTIYF

length: 15
size: -
J: TRBJ1-2
V: TRBV5-1
D: -
DNA: TGCGCCAGCAGCGAGGACGGTTCGGCGGGGGGAGGCTACACCTTC
CDR3: CASSEDGSAGGGYTF

length: 15
size: -
J: TRBJ2-1
V: TRBV28
D: -
DNA: TGTGCCAGCAGTTTAAGTCTGGGCGGGATCAATGAGCAGTTCTTC
CDR3: CASSLSLGGINEQFF

length: 15
size: few
J: TRBJ2-7
V: TRBV5-6
D: -
DNA: TGTGCCAGCAGCTTGCTACAGCAGCCCTCCTACGAGCAGTACTTC
CDR3: CASSLLQQPSYEQYF

length: 15
size: few
J: TRBJ1-5
V: TRBV6-5
D: -
DNA: TGTGCCAGCAGCTCAGCCAGGGATCGCAATCAGCCCCAGCATTTT
CDR3: CASSSARDRNQPQHF

length: 15
size: -
J: TRBJ1-5
V: TRBV28
D: TRBD1
DNA: TGTGCCAGCAGGACTACCCTCAGGGGGCATCAGCCCCAGCATTTT
CDR3: CASRTTLRGHQPQHF

length: 15
size: -
J: TRBJ2-7
V: TRBV5-1
D: TRBD2
DNA: TGCGCCAGCAGCTTTATAGCGGGGGGGTCCTACGAGCAGTACTTC
CDR3: CASSFIAGGSYEQYF

length: 16
size: -
J: TRBJ2-3
V: TRBV19
D: TRBD2
DNA: TGTGCCAGTAGTCCGCCGGGAGCGGGAGTCACAGATACGCAGTATTTT
CDR3: CASSPPGAGVTDTQYF

length: 14
size: -
J: TRBJ1-6
V: TRBV28
D: -
DNA: TGTGCCAGCAGTCAACAGGGCCGCGGCTCACCCCTCCACTTT
CDR3: CASSQQGRGSPLHF

length: 15
size: -
J: TRBJ2-7
V: TRBV18
D: -
DNA: TGTGCCAGCTCACCACGGGGGGTAGGAAGCTACGAGCAGTACTTC
CDR3: CASSPRGVGSYEQYF

length: 14
size: -
J: TRBJ1-2
V: TRBV7-8
D: TRBD1
DNA: TGTGCCAGCAGCTTCCGACAGGGGAACTATGGCTACACCTTC
CDR3: CASSFRQGNYGYTF

length: 16
size: -
J: TRBJ1-5
V: TRBV19
D: TRBD1
DNA: TGTGCCAGTAGTATCTCAACAGGACAGGGCTTTCAGCCCCAGCATTTT
CDR3: CASSISTGQGFQPQHF

length: 13
size: -
J: TRBJ2-7
V: TRBV18
D: -
DNA: TGTGCCAGCTCACCGCTTCGAGAACACGAGCAGTACTTC
CDR3: CASSPLREHEQYF

length: 15
size: -
J: TRBJ2-5
V: TRBV9
D: TRBD1
DNA: TGTGCCAGCAGCGTATTAGACAGGGGTCGAGAGACCCAGTACTTC
CDR3: CASSVLDRGRETQYF

length: 15
size: once
J: TRBJ2-5
V: TRBV10-2
D: -
DNA: TGCGCCAGCAGTGAGTCAGGGACTCGGGAAGAGACCCAGTACTTC
CDR3: CASSESGTREETQYF

length: 15
size: -
J: TRBJ2-3
V: TRBV20-1
D: TRBD2
DNA: TGCAGTGCTAGTTCTAGCGGGAGAAACACAGATACGCAGTATTTT
CDR3: CSASSSGRNTDTQYF

length: 15
size: -
J: TRBJ1-2
V: TRBV30
D: TRBD1
DNA: TGTGCCTGGAGTTGGACCCCGGGACAGAACTATGGCTACACCTTC
CDR3: CAWSWTPGQNYGYTF

length: 16
size: -
J: TRBJ2-7
V: TRBV6-1
D: TRBD1
DNA: TGTGCCAGCAGTGAAAGGTGGGGGACAGGATCCTACGAGCAGTACTTC
CDR3: CASSERWGTGSYEQYF

length: 15
size: -
J: TRBJ1-1
V: TRBV11-3
D: -
DNA: TGTGCCAGCAGCTTAGCAGGGTCGGATAACACTGAAGCTTTCTTT
CDR3: CASSLAGSDNTEAFF

length: 13
size: -
J: TRBJ2-1
V: TRBV18
D: TRBD1
DNA: TGTGCCAGCTCCCGGGACAGGGTAAATGAGCAGTTCTTC
CDR3: CASSRDRVNEQFF

length: 15
size: -
J: TRBJ1-1
V: TRBV5-4
D: TRBD1
DNA: TGTGCCAGCACCATGAGGGATCAGGGGGGCACTGAAGCTTTCTTT
CDR3: CASTMRDQGGTEAFF

length: 14
size: -
J: TRBJ1-1
V: TRBV29-1
D: -
DNA: TGCAGCGTTGCCCTGAGGGCCCAGAACACTGAAGCTTTCTTT
CDR3: CSVALRAQNTEAFF

length: 16
size: -
J: TRBJ2-5
V: TRBV5-6
D: TRBD2
DNA: TGTGCCAGCAGCTTGGCCCCGGGGGGAAATCAAGAGACCCAGTACTTC
CDR3: CASSLAPGGNQETQYF